This T cell receptor beta chain stems from a study of cytomegalovirus exposure and HLA in healthy donors. Study overall: Early released data had about 80 million unique TCRs, all coming from HLA-typed donors. Study outcomes and limitations: Exclusion as indistinguishable affected some V segments, including TRBV6-2 and TRBV6-3. Researchers reported in a later analysis that common viral pathogens appeared linked to several top clusters. Within a later analysis, the majority of CMV-associated TCR beta chains appeared HLA-restricted.

PCR primers comprised 60 Vbeta and 13 Jbeta primers. Sequencing was performed with immunoSEQ multiplex PCR; in TCRdb, only in-frame clones are kept and a portion is missing. The repertoire holds roughly 190,000 clones, roughly 13% seen once, with over 6.5% in the top ten. With regard to this clone: Its target is unknown.

V shed 0 bases and J shed 7 bases, with 9 bases lying between them. Germline V CDR1 and CDR2: LGHNA, YNFKEQ. The length of the CDR3 is 14 residues. Source material: PBMCs. This clonotype was sampled from a man between 50 and 59 years old in good health and CMV-seropositive. The chain carries TRBV4-2 and TRBJ1-4; D may be TRBD1 (6 bases). The CDR3 is CASSQDRGGEKLFF. In DNA form, the CDR3 reads TGTGCCAGCAGCCAAGACAGGGGCGGTGAAAAACTGTTTTTT.